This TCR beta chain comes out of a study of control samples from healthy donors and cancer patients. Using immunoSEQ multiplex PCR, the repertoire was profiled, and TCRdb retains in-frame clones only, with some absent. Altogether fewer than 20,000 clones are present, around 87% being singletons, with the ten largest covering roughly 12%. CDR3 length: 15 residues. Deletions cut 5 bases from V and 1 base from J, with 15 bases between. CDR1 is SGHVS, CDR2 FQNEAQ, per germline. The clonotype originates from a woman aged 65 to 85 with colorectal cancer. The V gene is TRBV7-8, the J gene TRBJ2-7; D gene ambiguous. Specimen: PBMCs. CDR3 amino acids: CASSQRPLRSYEQYF. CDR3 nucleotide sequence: TGTGCCAGCAGCCAGAGGCCTCTTAGGTCCTACGAGCAGTACTTC.